One and the same sample provided the 12 T cell receptor beta chains below, sequenced in a study of early T cells in non-severe SARS-CoV-2 infection. TCRdb processed the 5' RACE reads anew with MiXCR; each CDR3 protein has one entry. The data show about 30,000 distinct CDR3 sequences, roughly 3.9% seen once. Sequenced input: whole blood. The origin of the receptors is an adult who was a healthcare worker with PCR-confirmed SARS-CoV-2 infection or an uninfected control (not recorded which).

This clonotype was observed at least ten times. This chain links TRBV23-1 with TRBJ1-1; the match to TRBD1 covers 7 bases. TRBV23-1 is given ORF status, its function remaining uncertain. This CDR3 is built from 15 residues. The ends lost 6 bases at V and 3 bases at J; junction bases unmatched: 10. CDR3 in amino acids: CASRRTGPCDTEAFF. The CDR3 region has the DNA TGCGCCAGCAGGCGGACAGGTCCTTGTGACACTGAAGCTTTCTTT.

In the case of this clonotype: This could be a read error, since a much larger clone is one nucleotide away. The chain recombines TRBV5-1 with TRBJ1-1; D is unclear. Germline V CDR1 and CDR2: SGHRS, YFSETQ. The CDR3 is 12 amino acids. CDR3 coding DNA: TGCGTCAGCAGCTTGGGCGACATTGAAGCTTTCTTT. Protein: CVSSLGDIEAFF.

The rearrangement joins TRBV2 to TRBJ2-2; 7 positions agree with TRBD1. The CDR3 length is 15 residues. Germline V gene sequence: CDR1 SNHLY, CDR2 FYNNEI. The V gene end was trimmed by 5 bases and the J gene end by 2 bases; junction bases not matched to a gene: 5. CDR3 DNA: TGTGCCAGCAGTCGCCGACAGGGTAACACCGGGGAGCTGTTTTTT. As protein: CASSRRQGNTGELFF.

This clonotype was counted ten times or more. CDR3 region: CASSPTPKDHTGELFF. The CDR3, as DNA: TGTGCCAGCAGCCCGACGCCAAAGGATCACACCGGGGAGCTGTTTTTT. This rearrangement joins TRBV7-6 to TRBJ2-2; the D is unclear. Per germline, CDR1 SGHVS and CDR2 FNYEAQ. Trimming took 5 bases from V and 3 from J, leaving 16 bases between them. The CDR3 sequence is 16 residues long.

The chain carries TRBV11-3 and TRBJ2-2; D remains unclear. Germline V gives CDR1 SGHNT, CDR2 YENEEA. CDR3 size: 17 residues. V dropped 0 bases and J dropped 5 bases, with 16 bases sitting between them. The CDR3 DNA is TGTGCCAGCAGCTTAGAGGGCCGCTTTCGAGATACCGGGGAGCTGTTTTTT. Amino acid sequence: CASSLEGRFRDTGELFF.

Many counts were recorded for this clonotype. The gene calls are TRBV19 and TRBJ2-1; D ambiguous. V lost 7 bases and J lost 0, with 13 bases in between. The CDR3 runs to 15 residues. Germline CDR1 reads LNHDA; CDR2 reads SQIVND (reference sequence). The DNA of the CDR3 is TGTGCCAGTACTCTCAGCGAGAGCTCCTACAATGAGCAGTTCTTC. It yields the protein CASTLSESSYNEQFF.

This clonotype showed up many times. The rearrangement links TRBV4-1 to TRBJ2-1; D is uncertain. This CDR3 is built from 12 residues. Per the germline V gene, CDR1 is MGHRA and CDR2 is YSYEKL. The ends were cut back, 6 bases at V and 6 bases at J, with 9 bases in the middle. CDR3 nucleotide sequence: TGCGCCAGCAGTTCCCACTTCAATGAGCAGTTCTTC. It specifies CASSSHFNEQFF.

This chain uses TRBV7-2 with TRBJ2-3; D is perhaps TRBD1 or TRBD2 (6 bases each). CDR1 is SGHTA, CDR2 FQGNSA, per germline. This CDR3 is 16 amino acids long. Trimming cost V 3 bases and J 2 bases, with 15 bases left between them. This CDR3 is CASSFKSGGNTDTQYF. Here the CDR3 DNA reads TGTGCCAGCAGCTTTAAGTCCGGGGGCAACACAGATACGCAGTATTTT. The full variable domain, completed using reference TRBV7-2 and TRBJ2-3, is GAGVSQSPSNKVTEKGKDVELRCDPISGHTALYWYRQSLGQGLEFLIYFQGNSAPDKSGLPSDRFSAERTGGSVSTLTIQRTQQEDSAVYLCASSFKSGGNTDTQYFGPGTRLTVL.

This clonotype was counted ten times or more. The chain combines TRBV30 with TRBJ2-5; 9 bases are shared with TRBD1. Germline assignment: CDR1 GTSNPN and CDR2 SVGIG (reference sequence). The CDR3 spans 15 residues. Losses at the gene ends were 6 bases for V and 5 bases for J; bases not matched to a gene: 13. CDR3 sequence: CACIPGDRVGETQYF. CDR3 bases: TGTGCCTGCATCCCCGGGGACAGGGTTGGGGAGACCCAGTACTTC.

This clonotype showed up just a few times. This chain uses TRBV20-1 with TRBJ2-2; 9 bases map to TRBD2. The CDR3 runs to 17 residues. The ends lost 0 bases at V and 3 bases at J; junction bases unmatched: 8. CDR1 is DFQATT, CDR2 SNEGSKA, per germline (reference sequence). Here the CDR3 reads CSARDPAGGPYTGELFF. The CDR3 DNA follows: TGCAGTGCTAGAGATCCGGCGGGAGGGCCCTACACCGGGGAGCTGTTTTTT.

This clonotype was seen ten or more times. The V and J genes are TRBV3-1 and TRBJ1-2; D is undetermined. Germline V gene data show CDR1 as LGHDT and CDR2 as YNNKEL (reference sequence). The CDR3 runs 16 residues. Trimming shortened V by 0 bases and J by 0 bases, and 11 bases separated the two germline ends. The CDR3 spells CASSQDLGTPNYGYTF. The CDR3, as DNA: TGTGCCAGCAGCCAAGATCTCGGCACACCTAACTATGGCTACACCTTC.

This clonotype has at least ten counts. V is TRBV12-3 or TRBV12-4 and J is TRBJ2-7; TRBD1 aligns across 12 bases. This CDR3 contains 15 residues. V shed 5 bases and J 7 bases; nucleotides not matched to a gene: 9. The chain's CDR3 is CASSGAGTGGREQYF. DNA of the CDR3: TGTGCCAGCAGTGGGGCCGGGACAGGGGGCCGGGAGCAGTACTTC.